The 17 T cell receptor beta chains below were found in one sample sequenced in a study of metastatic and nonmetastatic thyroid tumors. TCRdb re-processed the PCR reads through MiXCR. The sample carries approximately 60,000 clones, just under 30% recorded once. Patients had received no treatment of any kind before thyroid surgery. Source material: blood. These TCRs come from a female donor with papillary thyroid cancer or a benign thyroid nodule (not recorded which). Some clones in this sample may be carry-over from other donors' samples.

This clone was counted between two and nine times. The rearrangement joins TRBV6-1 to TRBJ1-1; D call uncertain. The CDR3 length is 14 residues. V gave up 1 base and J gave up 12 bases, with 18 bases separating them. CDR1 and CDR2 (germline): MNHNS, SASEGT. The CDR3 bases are TGTGCCAGCAGTGAAGGGGCAGAAGCGGTCATGTCTTTCTTT. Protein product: CASSEGAEAVMSFF.

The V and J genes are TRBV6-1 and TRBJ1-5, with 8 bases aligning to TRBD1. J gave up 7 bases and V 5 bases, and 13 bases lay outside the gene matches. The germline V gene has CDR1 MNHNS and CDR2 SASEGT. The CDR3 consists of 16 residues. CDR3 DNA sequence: TGTGCCAGCAGTCGGCTCGGGACAGGAAATAACCAGCCCCAGCATTTT. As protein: CASSRLGTGNNQPQHF.

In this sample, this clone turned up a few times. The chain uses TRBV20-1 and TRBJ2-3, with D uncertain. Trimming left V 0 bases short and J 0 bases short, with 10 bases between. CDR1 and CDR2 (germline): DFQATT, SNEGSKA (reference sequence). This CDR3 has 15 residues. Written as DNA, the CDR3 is TGCAGTGCTAGAGATCTCCGAATTAGCACAGATACGCAGTATTTT. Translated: CSARDLRISTDTQYF.

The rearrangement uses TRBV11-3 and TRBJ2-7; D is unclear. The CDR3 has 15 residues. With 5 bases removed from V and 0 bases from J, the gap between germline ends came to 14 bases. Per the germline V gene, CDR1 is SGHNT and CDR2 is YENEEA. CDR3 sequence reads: CASSPGRMSSYEQYF. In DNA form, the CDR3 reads TGTGCCAGCAGCCCCGGACGGATGAGCTCCTACGAGCAGTACTTC.

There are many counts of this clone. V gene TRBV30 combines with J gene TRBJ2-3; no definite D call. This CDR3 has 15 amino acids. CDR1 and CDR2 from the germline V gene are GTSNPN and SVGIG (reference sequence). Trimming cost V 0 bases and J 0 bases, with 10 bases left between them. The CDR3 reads CAWSVEQSSTDTQYF. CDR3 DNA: TGTGCCTGGAGTGTCGAACAGTCGAGCACAGATACGCAGTATTTT.

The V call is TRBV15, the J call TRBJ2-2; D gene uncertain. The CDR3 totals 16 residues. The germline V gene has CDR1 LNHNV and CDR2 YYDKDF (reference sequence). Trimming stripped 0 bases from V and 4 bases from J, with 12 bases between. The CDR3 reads CATSRDSDGVTGELFF. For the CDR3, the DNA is TGTGCCACCAGCAGAGATTCGGACGGTGTCACCGGGGAGCTGTTTTTT.

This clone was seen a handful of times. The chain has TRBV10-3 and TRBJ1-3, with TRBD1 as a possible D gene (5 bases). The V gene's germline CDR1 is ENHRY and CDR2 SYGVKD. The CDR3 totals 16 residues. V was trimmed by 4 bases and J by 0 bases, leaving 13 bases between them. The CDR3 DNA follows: TGTGCCATCAGTGCCCCAGAGGGGCGCTCTGGAAACACCATATATTTT. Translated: CAISAPEGRSGNTIYF.

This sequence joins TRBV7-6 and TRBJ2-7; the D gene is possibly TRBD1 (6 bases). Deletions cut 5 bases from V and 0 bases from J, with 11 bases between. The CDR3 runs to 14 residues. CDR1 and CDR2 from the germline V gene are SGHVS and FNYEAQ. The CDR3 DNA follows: TGTGCCAGCAGCATGGACAGAAACTCCTACGAGCAGTACTTC. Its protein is CASSMDRNSYEQYF.

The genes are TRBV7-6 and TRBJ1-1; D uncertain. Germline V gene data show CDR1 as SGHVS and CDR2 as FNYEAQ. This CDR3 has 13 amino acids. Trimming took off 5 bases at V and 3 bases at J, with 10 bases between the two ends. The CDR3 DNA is TGTGCCAGCAGCACGGTCCTGGACACTGAAGCTTTCTTT. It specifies CASSTVLDTEAFF. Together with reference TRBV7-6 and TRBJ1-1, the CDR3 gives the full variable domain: GAGVSQSPRYKVTKRGQDVALRCDPISGHVSLYWYRQALGQGPEFLTYFNYEAQQDKSGLPNDRFSAERPEGSISTLTIQRTEQRDSAMYRCASSTVLDTEAFFGQGTRLTVV.

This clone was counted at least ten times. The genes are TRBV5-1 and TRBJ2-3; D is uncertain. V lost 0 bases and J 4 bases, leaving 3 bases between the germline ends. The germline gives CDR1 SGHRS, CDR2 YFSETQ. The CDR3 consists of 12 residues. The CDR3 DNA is TGCGCCAGCAGCTTGGGGGCAGATACGCAGTATTTT. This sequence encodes CASSLGADTQYF.

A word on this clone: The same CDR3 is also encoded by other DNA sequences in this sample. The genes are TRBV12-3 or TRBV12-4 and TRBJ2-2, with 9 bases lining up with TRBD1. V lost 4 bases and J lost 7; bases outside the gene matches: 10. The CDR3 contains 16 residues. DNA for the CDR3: TGTGCCAGCAGTTCCTATGGACAGGGGAGGAGCGGGGAGCTGTTTTTT. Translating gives CASSSYGQGRSGELFF.

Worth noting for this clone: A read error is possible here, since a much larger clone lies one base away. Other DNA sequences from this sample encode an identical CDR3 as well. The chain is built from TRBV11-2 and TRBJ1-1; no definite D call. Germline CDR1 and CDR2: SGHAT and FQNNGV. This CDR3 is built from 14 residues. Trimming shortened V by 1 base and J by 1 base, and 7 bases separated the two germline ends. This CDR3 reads CASSLVSRNTEAFF. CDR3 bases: TGTGCCAGCAGCTTAGTAAGTAGGAACACTGAAGCTTTCTTT.

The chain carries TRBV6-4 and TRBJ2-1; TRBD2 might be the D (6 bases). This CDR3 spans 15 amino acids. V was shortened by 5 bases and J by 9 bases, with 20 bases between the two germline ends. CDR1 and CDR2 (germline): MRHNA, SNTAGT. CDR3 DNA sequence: TGTGCCAGCAGTCCCTCGGGGGAAGGTCTCCCTGAGCAGTTCTTC. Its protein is CASSPSGEGLPEQFF.

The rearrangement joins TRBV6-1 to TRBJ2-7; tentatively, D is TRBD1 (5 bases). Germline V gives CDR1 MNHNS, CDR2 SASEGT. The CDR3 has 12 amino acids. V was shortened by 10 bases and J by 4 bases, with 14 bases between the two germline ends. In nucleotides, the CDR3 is TGTGCCACCGGTCGAGCAGGGTACGAGCAGTACTTC. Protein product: CATGRAGYEQYF.

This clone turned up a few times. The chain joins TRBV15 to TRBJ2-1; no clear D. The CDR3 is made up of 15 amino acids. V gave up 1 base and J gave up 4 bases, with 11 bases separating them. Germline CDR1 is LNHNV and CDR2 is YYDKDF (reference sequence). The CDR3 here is CATSRGGIEYNEQFF. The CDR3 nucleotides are TGTGCCACCAGCAGAGGCGGCATTGAATACAATGAGCAGTTCTTC.

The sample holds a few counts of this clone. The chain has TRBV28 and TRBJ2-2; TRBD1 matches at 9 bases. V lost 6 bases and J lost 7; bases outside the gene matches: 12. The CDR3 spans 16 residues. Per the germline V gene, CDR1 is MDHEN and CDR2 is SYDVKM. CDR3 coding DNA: TGTGCCAGCAGGCATCGTACAGGGGGCGCGGACGGGGAGCTGTTTTTT. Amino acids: CASRHRTGGADGELFF. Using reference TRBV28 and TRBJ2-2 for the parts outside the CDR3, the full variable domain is DVKVTQSSRYLVKRTGEKVFLECVQDMDHENMFWYRQDPGLGLRLIYFSYDVKMKEKGDIPEGYSVSREKKERFSLILESASTNQTSMYLCASRHRTGGADGELFFGEGSRLTVL.

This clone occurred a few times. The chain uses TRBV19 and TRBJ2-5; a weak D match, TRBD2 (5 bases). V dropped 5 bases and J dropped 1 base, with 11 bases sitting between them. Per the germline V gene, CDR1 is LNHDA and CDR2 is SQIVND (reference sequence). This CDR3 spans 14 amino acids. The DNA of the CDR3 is TGTGCCAGTAGTTTAAGACGGGGCCAAGAGACCCAGTACTTC. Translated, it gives CASSLRRGQETQYF.